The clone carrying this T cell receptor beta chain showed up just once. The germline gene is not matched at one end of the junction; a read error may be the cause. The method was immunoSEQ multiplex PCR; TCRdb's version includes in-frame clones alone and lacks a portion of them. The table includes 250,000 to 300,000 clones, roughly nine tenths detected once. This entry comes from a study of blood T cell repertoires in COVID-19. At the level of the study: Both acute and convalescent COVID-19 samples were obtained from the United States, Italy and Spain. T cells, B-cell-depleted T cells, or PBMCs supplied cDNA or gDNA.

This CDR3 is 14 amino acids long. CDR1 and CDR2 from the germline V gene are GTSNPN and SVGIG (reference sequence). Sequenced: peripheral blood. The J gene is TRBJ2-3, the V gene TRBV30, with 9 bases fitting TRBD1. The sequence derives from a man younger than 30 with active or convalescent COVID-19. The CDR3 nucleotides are TGTGCCTCCCGCGGACAGGGGATTAACATACGCAGGGATTTT. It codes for CASRGQGINIRRDF.